These 12 T cell receptor beta chains originate from one sample sequenced in a study of regulatory T cells in long-lasting Graves disease. In building TCR beta libraries, iRepertoire HTBI primers were used together with Arm-PCR of CDR3 regions. TCRdb called the multiplex PCR reads again in MiXCR, with one record for every CDR3 protein. There are fewer than 650,000 distinct CDR3 sequences in the sample; under 20% occur only once, and approximately 20% lies in the top ten. The time point is: newly diagnosed GD, antithyroid drugs for less than 3 months. The TCR library was prepared using RNA isolated from PBMCs. The data also belong to a second study, concerning T cells in Graves' hyperthyroidism and ophthalmopathy.

The sample was peripheral blood mononuclear cells (PBMCs), taken at new diagnosis, from a patient treated with antithyroid drugs. These receptors were obtained from a woman aged 30 to 39 with Graves disease.

In this sample, this clonotype turned up many times. V and J are TRBV15 and TRBJ2-7, with TRBD1 as a possible D gene (5 bases). V shed 4 bases and J shed 2 bases, with 9 bases lying between them. From germline, CDR1 is LNHNV and CDR2 YYDKDF (reference sequence). The CDR3 has 13 amino acids. The chain's CDR3 is CATSKTATYEQYF. CDR3 DNA sequence: TGTGCCACCAGCAAGACAGCGACCTACGAGCAGTACTTC.

The genes are TRBV30 and TRBJ2-7; D possibly matches TRBD1 or TRBD2 (5 bases each). V gave up 0 bases and J gave up 2 bases, with 26 bases separating them. Germline V lookup: CDR1 GTSNPN, CDR2 SVGIG (reference sequence). The CDR3 loop spans 19 amino acids. The CDR3 DNA reads as TGTGCCTGGAGTGTACTGACGCTCTCGCCGGGACGGCAAACCTACGAGCAGTACTTC. This encodes CAWSVLTLSPGRQTYEQYF.

This clonotype was observed a handful of times. J is TRBJ2-3 and V is TRBV28, with unresolved D. The germline gives CDR1 MDHEN, CDR2 SYDVKM. The CDR3 totals 11 residues. V lost 5 bases and J lost 12, with 12 bases in between. CDR3 DNA sequence: TGTGCCAGCAGTCTCTCGATACAACAGTATTTT. Its translation: CASSLSIQQYF.

The rearrangement links TRBV10-3 to TRBJ2-4; a weak D match, TRBD2 (5 bases). Trimming took 1 base from V and 7 from J, leaving 17 bases between them. CDR1 and CDR2 from the germline V gene are ENHRY and SYGVKD. The CDR3 has 16 residues. The CDR3 region has the DNA TGTGCCATCAGTGAGTGGGAAAGCGGCTCTTTGAACATTCAGTACTTC. Amino acid sequence: CAISEWESGSLNIQYF.

This clonotype was detected many times. The rearrangement uses TRBV2 and TRBJ2-7; no firm D call. The germline V gene encodes CDR1 SNHLY and CDR2 FYNNEI. The CDR3 consists of 14 residues. The V end lost 3 bases, the J end lost 0 bases, and 9 bases lay between the germline ends. The CDR3 loop is CASSDPRSSYEQYF. In nucleotides, the CDR3 is TGTGCCAGCAGTGATCCCCGGAGCTCCTACGAGCAGTACTTC.

This clonotype was seen ten or more times. The chain carries TRBV30 and TRBJ2-7, with D maybe TRBD2 (6 bases). V lost 1 base and J lost 7, with 17 bases in between. Germline V CDR1 and CDR2: GTSNPN, SVGIG (reference sequence). This CDR3 is 14 amino acids long. CDR3 bases: TGTGCCTGGAGTGCTTCACTAGCTTCGCGGGAGCAGTACTTC. Amino acid sequence: CAWSASLASREQYF.

This clonotype appeared many times. The chain carries TRBV7-9 and TRBJ2-1; 7 bases are shared with TRBD1. In germline, CDR1 is SEHNR, CDR2 FQNEAQ (reference sequence). This CDR3 is 11 amino acids long. Unmatched junction bases numbered 3, after V lost 0 bases and J lost 16 bases. CDR3 protein: CASSLATGDFF. In DNA form, the CDR3 reads TGTGCCAGCAGCTTAGCAACAGGGGATTTCTTC.

This clonotype was counted ten times or more. This chain joins TRBV7-2 and TRBJ2-3; D not certain. The CDR3 consists of 16 residues. The V and J ends lost 2 bases and 5 bases respectively, with 17 bases between them. CDR1 is SGHTA, CDR2 FQGNSA, per germline. The CDR3 loop is CASSLSGRGGGDTQYF. CDR3 in DNA: TGTGCCAGCAGCTTATCCGGGCGCGGTGGTGGAGATACGCAGTATTTT.

This clonotype was recorded a few times. V and J are TRBV14 and TRBJ1-1, with D unclear. CDR1 and CDR2 (germline): SGHDN, FVKESK. This CDR3 has 16 amino acids. The ends were cut back, 3 bases at V and 3 bases at J, with 17 bases in the middle. In nucleotides, the CDR3 is TGTGCCAGCAGCCAGCGACAACCCTTCGTAGACACTGAAGCTTTCTTT. This sequence encodes CASSQRQPFVDTEAFF.

The chain is built from TRBV10-3 and TRBJ1-1; D might be TRBD1 (6 bases). V was shortened by 4 bases and J by 0 bases, with 21 bases between the two germline ends. CDR3 length equals 18 residues. Germline assignment: CDR1 ENHRY and CDR2 SYGVKD. Here the CDR3 reads CAISGFSTGMGLNTEAFF. The CDR3 DNA follows: TGTGCCATCAGTGGATTCTCGACAGGAATGGGCTTGAACACTGAAGCTTTCTTT.

This chain links TRBV7-9 with TRBJ1-4; D unresolved. Trimming shortened V by 4 bases and J by 0 bases, and 12 bases separated the two germline ends. This CDR3 has 16 residues. Germline lookup yields CDR1 SEHNR and CDR2 FQNEAQ (reference sequence). This CDR3 reads CASSSIHLATNEKLFF. CDR3 DNA: TGTGCCAGCAGCTCCATCCACCTTGCAACTAATGAAAAACTGTTTTTT.

This clonotype has a handful of counts. The missing conserved phenylalanine or tryptophan at the end of this CDR3 makes a read error likely. The chain combines TRBV19 with TRBJ1-1; D is undetermined. CDR1 is LNHDA, CDR2 SQIVND, per germline (reference sequence). The CDR3 runs to 14 residues. V shed 0 bases and J shed 1 base, with 6 bases lying between them. The CDR3 protein is CASSIEKGNTEAFS. CDR3 nucleotide sequence: TGTGCCAGTAGTATAGAAAAGGGGAACACTGAAGCTTTCTCT.